Below are 17 T cell receptor beta chains sequenced from a single sample in a study of beta chain features in type 1 diabetes. Sequenced material consisted of expressed TCRB transcripts (all of the isolated RNA was reverse transcribed). Assay used: immunoSEQ multiplex PCR; TCRdb lists only in-frame clones, some missing. The sample holds about 290,000 clones, around 7.3% seen once. Sequenced input: central memory CD4+ T cells from blood. The receptors here all came from a woman aged 18-29 years in good health.

This clone was seen a handful of times. The genes are TRBV19 and TRBJ2-1, with 11 bases lining up with TRBD2. V was clipped by 10 bases and J by 15 bases; unmatched bases: 8. The CDR3 has 11 residues. Germline CDR1 reads LNHDA; CDR2 reads SQIVND (reference sequence). The CDR3 loop is CATRLAGGLFF. As DNA, the CDR3 is TGTGCCACCCGCCTAGCGGGGGGACTGTTCTTC.

The CDR3: CASSARLAGGSDTQYF. In DNA, the CDR3 is TGTGCCAGCAGCGCCCGACTAGCGGGAGGGTCAGATACGCAGTATTTT. V usage is TRBV7-3 and J usage is TRBJ2-3; 14 bases match TRBD2. The junction had 5 bases not matched to a gene; V was cut back by 5 bases and J by 4 bases. CDR3 size: 16 residues. Germline-derived CDR1 and CDR2 are SGHTA and FQGTGA.

In its sample, this clone was seen a few times. The chain employs TRBV6-6 and TRBJ2-1; maybe TRBD2 (6 bases). V was cut by 7 bases and J by 12 bases, with 16 bases left in between. This CDR3 has 12 amino acids. Germline V gene lookup returns CDR1 MNHNY and CDR2 SVGAGI (reference sequence). CDR3 region: CASNKEGSGQFF. The DNA of the CDR3 is TGTGCCAGCAACAAAGAGGGTAGCGGGCAGTTCTTC.

In this sample, this clone turned up a few times. As DNA, the CDR3 is TGTGCCAGCAGTGAATTTGTAGGACACACTGAAGCTTTCTTT. It yields the protein CASSEFVGHTEAFF. The chain carries TRBV25-1 and TRBJ1-1; D remains unclear. V lost 1 base and J lost 3, with 9 bases in between. The CDR3 extends over 14 amino acids. Per germline, CDR1 MGHDK and CDR2 SYGVNS.

The sample holds a few counts of this clone. The chain joins TRBV11-3 to TRBJ1-2; possible D gene TRBD1, 5 bases. Germline values: CDR1 SGHNT, CDR2 YENEEA. The V and J ends lost 5 bases and 4 bases respectively, with 20 bases between them. There are 16 residues in the CDR3. In DNA, the CDR3 is TGTGCCAGCAGCCAGGAGGGGCGTAAGGGACGCTATGGCTACACCTTC. Residues: CASSQEGRKGRYGYTF.

This clone came up a few times. V is TRBV12-5 and J is TRBJ2-5; 7 bases map to TRBD2. Germline CDR1 and CDR2: LGHNT and FRNRAP. With V trimmed by 1 base and J by 5 bases, 7 bases remained unmatched. This CDR3 has 15 residues. This chain's CDR3 is CASGLEGLPGETQYF. CDR3 in DNA: TGTGCTAGTGGTTTGGAGGGACTACCGGGGGAGACCCAGTACTTC.

V gene TRBV6-1 combines with J gene TRBJ2-1; perhaps TRBD2 as D (5 bases). This CDR3 is 12 amino acids long. Germline CDR1 is MNHNS and CDR2 is SASEGT. V lost 6 bases and J lost 4, with 7 bases in between. The CDR3 nucleotides are TGTGCCAGCAGACCGGGGTACAATGAGCAGTTCTTC. Its protein is CASRPGYNEQFF.

This chain connects TRBV19 to TRBJ1-5, with D tentatively TRBD1 (6 bases). The V gene's germline CDR1 is LNHDA and CDR2 SQIVND (reference sequence). The CDR3 is made up of 18 amino acids. Trimming shortened V by 5 bases and J by 1 base, and 21 bases separated the two germline ends. CDR3 in amino acids: CASSPNVGGGRSNQPQHF. CDR3 nucleotides: TGTGCCAGTAGTCCAAACGTGGGTGGGGGGCGAAGCAATCAGCCCCAGCATTTT. The entire variable domain, with the rest obtained from reference TRBV19 and TRBJ1-5, is as follows: DGGITQSPKYLFRKEGQNVTLSCEQNLNHDAMYWYRQDPGQGLRLIYYSQIVNDFQKGDIAEGYSVSREKKESFPLTVTSAQKNPTAFYLCASSPNVGGGRSNQPQHFGDGTRLSIL.

The table lists this clone with a few counts. The genes are TRBV10-3 and TRBJ2-3, with 9 bases lining up with TRBD2. Germline V gene sequence: CDR1 ENHRY, CDR2 SYGVKD. With V trimmed by 3 bases and J by 1 base, 5 bases remained unmatched. This CDR3 is built from 16 residues. CDR3 residues: CAISEGRGGGTDTQYF. Written as DNA, the CDR3 is TGTGCCATCAGTGAAGGGCGGGGGGGCGGCACAGATACGCAGTATTTT.

The chain uses TRBV29-1 and TRBJ1-5, with D possibly TRBD1 on 5 matching bases. This CDR3 region has 14 residues. V lost 6 bases, J lost 2 bases, and 14 bases lay in between. Per the germline V gene, CDR1 is SQVTM and CDR2 is ANQGSEA. CDR3 sequence reads: CSVGKGDRNQPQHF. The CDR3 DNA sequence: TGCAGCGTGGGTAAAGGGGACCGCAATCAGCCCCAGCATTTT.

V gene TRBV7-2 combines with J gene TRBJ2-1; 8 nucleotides match TRBD2. V lost 4 bases to trimming and J lost 6 bases; unmatched junction nucleotides: 11. The CDR3 has 16 residues. The germline gives CDR1 SGHTA, CDR2 FQGNSA. The CDR3 protein is CASSSKAGAGVNEQFF. CDR3 DNA: TGTGCCAGCAGCTCAAAAGCGGGGGCAGGGGTCAATGAGCAGTTCTTC. Looking up the rest from reference TRBV7-2 and TRBJ2-1 gives the full variable domain: GAGVSQSPSNKVTEKGKDVELRCDPISGHTALYWYRQSLGQGLEFLIYFQGNSAPDKSGLPSDRFSAERTGGSVSTLTIQRTQQEDSAVYLCASSSKAGAGVNEQFFGPGTRLTVL.

This clone was counted only a few times. This rearrangement joins TRBV30 to TRBJ2-7; 8 nucleotides align to TRBD2. CDR1 and CDR2 from the germline V gene are GTSNPN and SVGIG (reference sequence). Trimming cost V 1 base and J 0 bases; bases outside gene matches: 2. The CDR3 is 14 amino acids. The CDR3 coding sequence is TGTGCCTGGAGTGGCGGGGGGAGCTCCTACGAGCAGTACTTC. It translates to CAWSGGGSSYEQYF.

This clone has just a few counts. The chain links TRBV5-4 to TRBJ2-3, with 8 bases that match TRBD1. The trim removed 5 bases at V and 4 bases at J, leaving 6 bases unmatched. The germline V gene has CDR1 SGHNT and CDR2 YYREEE (reference sequence). The CDR3 is made up of 14 amino acids. The DNA of the CDR3 is TGTGCCAGCAGAGCAGGGGGCGGGGCAGATACGCAGTATTTT. Amino acids: CASRAGGGADTQYF.

This clone showed up just a few times. This rearrangement joins TRBV29-1 to TRBJ2-7; 14 bases are shared with TRBD2. CDR3 size: 16 residues. V shed 4 bases, J shed 2 bases, and the junction held 7 bases outside the gene matches. Germline V gives CDR1 SQVTM, CDR2 ANQGSEA. CDR3 region: CSVVLGTSGSPYEQYF. In nucleotides, the CDR3 is TGCAGCGTTGTTCTAGGGACTAGCGGGAGTCCCTACGAGCAGTACTTC.

The chain combines TRBV9 with TRBJ2-7; D not certain. Germline values: CDR1 SGDLS, CDR2 YYNGEE. V was shortened by 6 bases and J by 0 bases, with 16 bases between the two germline ends. CDR3 size: 15 residues. For the CDR3, the DNA is TGTGCCAGCAATCCGGCCAGCCCGAGCTCCTACGAGCAGTACTTC. It encodes CASNPASPSSYEQYF.

This clone was counted many times. The gene calls are TRBV27 and TRBJ1-2; possibly TRBD1 for D (5 bases). Trimming pared 4 bases from V and 8 bases from J, leaving 23 bases between. The CDR3 is 16 amino acids. Germline CDR1 reads MNHEY; CDR2 reads SMNVEV (reference sequence). In nucleotides, the CDR3 is TGTGCCAGCAGTTACGCGGTAAATAGACAGCAAGGCGGCTACACCTTC. Protein product: CASSYAVNRQQGGYTF.

This clone was recorded a few times. The rearrangement joins TRBV7-2 to TRBJ2-1, with 7 bases that match TRBD1. V shed 5 bases and J 4 bases; nucleotides not matched to a gene: 20. The germline gives CDR1 SGHTA, CDR2 FQGNSA. This CDR3 is built from 19 residues. CDR3 loop: CASSRWTGEMFNTYNEQFF. CDR3 coding DNA: TGTGCCAGCAGCCGCTGGACAGGCGAAATGTTTAACACTTACAATGAGCAGTTCTTC.